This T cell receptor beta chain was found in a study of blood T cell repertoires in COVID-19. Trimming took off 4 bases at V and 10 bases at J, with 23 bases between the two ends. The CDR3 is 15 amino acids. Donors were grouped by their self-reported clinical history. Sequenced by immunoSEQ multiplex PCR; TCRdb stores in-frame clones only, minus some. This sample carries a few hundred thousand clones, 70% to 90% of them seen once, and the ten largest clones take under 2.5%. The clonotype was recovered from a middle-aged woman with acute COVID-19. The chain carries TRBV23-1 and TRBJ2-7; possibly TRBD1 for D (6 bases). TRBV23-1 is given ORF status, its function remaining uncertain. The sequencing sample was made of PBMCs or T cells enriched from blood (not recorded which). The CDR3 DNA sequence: TGCGCCAGCAGTCGCCGCGGACAGCGAAGAAACTTTCAGTACGTC. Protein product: CASSRRGQRRNFQYV.